This T cell receptor beta chain was documented in a study of beta chain features in type 1 diabetes listed by TCRdb under 2018. Regarding the study in general: Mean age, gender distribution, total cell number and subset yield did not differ between patients and healthy donors. A total of roughly 100 million sorted cells were examined across all samples, and a strong correlation was observed between cell number per subset and RNA yield. In the study, TCRB repertoires of sorted circulating CD4+ T cell subsets from recently diagnosed type 1 diabetes patients were compared with those of matched healthy donors. Regulatory and stem cell-like memory subsets were obtained from only 8 patients and roughly 8 healthy donors, while naive and central memory subsets were obtained from all 30 or so donors.

All of the isolated RNA was reverse transcribed with the High Capacity cDNA Reverse Transcription Kit, so expressed TCRB transcripts were sequenced. Deep immunoSEQ sequencing was performed on naive, central memory and regulatory T cell samples, with an average of about 4 million total reads per sample. Sorted cells were lysed in RLT buffer and RNA was extracted with DNase-treated RNeasy Micro or Mini kits, depending on cell number. Each cell subset was processed on its own to prevent cross-contamination, while patient and healthy donor samples were processed together. TCRB sequences were amplified from cDNA with the immunoSEQ multiplex PCR, producing 87-bp fragments spanning the CDR3 region. The amplicons were sequenced using the Illumina HiSeq platform. Per the original workflow: PCR bias was computationally corrected using synthetic template baselines, reads within Hamming distance 2 were collapsed, and singletons that could not be merged were discarded. Reads were aligned to IMGT to assign V, D and J genes, CDR3 length, and insertions or deletions at six rearrangement sites. Within each subset, clonotype counts were normalized to sorted cell number, and only after that were true diversity and Gini coefficients computed with the tcR R package. Repertoire sharing was quantified using the overlap coefficient calculated on TCRB nucleotide sequences. As a proxy for the pre-selection repertoire, out-of-frame TCRB sequences from naive cells were analyzed. TCRdb obtained this table from immuneACCESS and retained in-frame rearrangements with V and J assigned. These tables miss some clones; where compared with another copy, unresolved V genes account for less than half of the shortfall, and the remainder is unexplained. Clonal size and the V and J genes are those of that table, whereas D and trimming came from the DNA. The sample table lists about 470,000 clones, approximately 31% of them with a count of one. Of the sample, roughly 0.06% is held by the ten largest clones.

Here is what the overall study found, with its caveats: HLA sub-analyses involved small numbers of individuals, so any influence of HLA type on TCRB rearrangement remained unresolved. Because cDNA rather than genomic DNA was sequenced, highly expressing activated cells could have been over-represented, although no difference in activation and CD3 levels was found between groups. Fewer insertions and more nucleotide deletions at VDJ recombination sites were observed in patients with type 1 diabetes, implying thymic rearrangement abnormalities. PCR might favor shorter templates, but patient and control samples were amplified and corrected together, so any skew would affect both groups equally. In all four CD4+ subsets, TCRB CDR3 length was moderately but significantly shorter in type 1 diabetes patients. Naive, central memory and regulatory TCRB repertoires appeared more similar among patients than among healthy donors.

Each donor gave one peripheral blood draw, about 100 mL on average, collected into heparinised tubes. A BD FACSAria II and a panel including CD45RO, CCR7, CD25, CD127, CD95 and CD27 were used to sort naive, central memory, regulatory and stem cell-like memory CD4+ T cells. A purity above 95% was achieved for all sorted populations. PBMCs were isolated right away by Lymphoprep density gradient centrifugation and were stained directly, without culture. So that batch effects would be minimized, each experiment stained and sorted samples in pairs, pairing one healthy donor with one patient. This clone is a singleton in its sample. Its cognate antigen has yet to be identified. Within one base of it there is no much larger clone, and no base qualities were kept. At the junction V is shortened by 5 bases and J by 5 bases, with 15 bases in between. CDR1 GTSNPN and CDR2 SVGIG are derived from the germline V gene (reference sequence). The cysteine opens and the phenylalanine closes a CDR3 of 13 amino acids. Only the CDR3 DNA is retained, 39 bases long and in frame from the first base.

The sequence joins TRBV30 to TRBJ1-1, and possibly TRBD1, on 6 matching bases. The specimen sequenced was naive CD4+ T cells from blood. The cell subset or site label corresponds to: true naive CD4+ T cells. The TCR sequence derives from a man younger than 35 in good health. The DNA sequence is as follows: TGTGCCTGGGATTACAGGGAGGGGACTGAAGCTTTCTTT. Its coded protein is CAWDYREGTEAFF.